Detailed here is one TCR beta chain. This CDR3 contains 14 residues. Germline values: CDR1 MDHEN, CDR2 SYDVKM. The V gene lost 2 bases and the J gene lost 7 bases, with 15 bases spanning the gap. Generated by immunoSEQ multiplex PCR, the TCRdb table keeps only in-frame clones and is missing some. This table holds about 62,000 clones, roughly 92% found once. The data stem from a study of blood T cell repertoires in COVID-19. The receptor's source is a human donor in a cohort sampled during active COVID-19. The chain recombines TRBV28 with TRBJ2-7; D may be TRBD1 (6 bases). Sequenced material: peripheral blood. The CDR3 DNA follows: TGTGCCAGCAGTTTAGGGACACCTCCGTGGGAGCAGTACTTC. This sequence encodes CASSLGTPPWEQYF. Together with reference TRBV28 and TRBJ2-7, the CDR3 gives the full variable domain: DVKVTQSSRYLVKRTGEKVFLECVQDMDHENMFWYRQDPGLGLRLIYFSYDVKMKEKGDIPEGYSVSREKKERFSLILESASTNQTSMYLCASSLGTPPWEQYFGPGTRLTVT.